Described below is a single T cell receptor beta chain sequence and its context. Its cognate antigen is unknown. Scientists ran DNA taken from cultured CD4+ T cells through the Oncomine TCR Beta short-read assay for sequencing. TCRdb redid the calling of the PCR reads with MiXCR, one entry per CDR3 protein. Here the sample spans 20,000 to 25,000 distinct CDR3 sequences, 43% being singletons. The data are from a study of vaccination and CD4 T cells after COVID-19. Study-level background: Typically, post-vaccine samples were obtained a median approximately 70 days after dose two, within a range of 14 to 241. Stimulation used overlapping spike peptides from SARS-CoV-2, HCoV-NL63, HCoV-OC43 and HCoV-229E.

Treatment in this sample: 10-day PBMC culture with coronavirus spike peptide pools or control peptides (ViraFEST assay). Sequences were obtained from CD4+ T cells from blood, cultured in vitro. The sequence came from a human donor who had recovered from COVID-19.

CDR3 DNA: TGCAGTGCTAGGATCTACCTTGGAAACATTCAGTACTTC. Protein product: CSARIYLGNIQYF. The chain joins TRBV20-1 to TRBJ2-4, with D uncertain. CDR3 size: 13 residues. CDR1 and CDR2 (germline): DFQATT, SNEGSKA (reference sequence). V lost 3 bases and J lost 6, with 12 bases in between.